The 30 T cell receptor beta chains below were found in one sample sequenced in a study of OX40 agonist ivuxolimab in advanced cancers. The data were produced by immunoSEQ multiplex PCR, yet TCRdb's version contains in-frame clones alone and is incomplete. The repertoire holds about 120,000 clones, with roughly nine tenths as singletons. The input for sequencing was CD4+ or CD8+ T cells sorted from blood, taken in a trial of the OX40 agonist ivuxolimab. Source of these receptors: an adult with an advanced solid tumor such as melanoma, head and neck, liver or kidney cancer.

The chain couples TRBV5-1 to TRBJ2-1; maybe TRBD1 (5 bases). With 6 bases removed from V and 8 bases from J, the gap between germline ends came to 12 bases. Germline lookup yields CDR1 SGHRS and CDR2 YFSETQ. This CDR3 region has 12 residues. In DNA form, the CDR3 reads TGCGCCAGCACAAAAGGGGAATATGAGCAGTTCTTC. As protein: CASTKGEYEQFF.

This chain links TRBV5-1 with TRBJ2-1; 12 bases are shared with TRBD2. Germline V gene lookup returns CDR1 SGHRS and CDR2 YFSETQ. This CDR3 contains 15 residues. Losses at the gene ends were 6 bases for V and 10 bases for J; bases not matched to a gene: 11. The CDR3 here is CASNRGASGGDEQFF. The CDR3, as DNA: TGCGCCAGCAACCGAGGAGCTAGCGGGGGGGACGAGCAGTTCTTC.

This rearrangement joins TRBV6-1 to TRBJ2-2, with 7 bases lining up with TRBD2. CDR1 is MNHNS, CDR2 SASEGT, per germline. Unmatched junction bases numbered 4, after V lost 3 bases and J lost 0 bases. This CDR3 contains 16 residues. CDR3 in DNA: TGTGCCAGCAGTGACTGGGGGGGTCCGAACACCGGGGAGCTGTTTTTT. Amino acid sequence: CASSDWGGPNTGELFF.

The CDR3 nucleotides read TGTGCCAGCAGTTCCAGGGGCGCTGAAGCTTTCTTT. It encodes CASSSRGAEAFF. The V and J genes are TRBV11-3 and TRBJ1-1; possible D gene TRBD1, 6 bases. CDR3 length: 12 residues. V dropped 6 bases and J dropped 6 bases, with 11 bases sitting between them. Germline V gene sequence: CDR1 SGHNT, CDR2 YENEEA.

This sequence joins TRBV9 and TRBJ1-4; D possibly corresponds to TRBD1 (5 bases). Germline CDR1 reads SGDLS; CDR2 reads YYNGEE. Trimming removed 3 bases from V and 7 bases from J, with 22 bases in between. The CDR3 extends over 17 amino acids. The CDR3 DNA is TGTGCCAGCAGCGGGTGGGGAGGAGCGGAGGGGACTGAAAAACTGTTTTTT. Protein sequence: CASSGWGGAEGTEKLFF.

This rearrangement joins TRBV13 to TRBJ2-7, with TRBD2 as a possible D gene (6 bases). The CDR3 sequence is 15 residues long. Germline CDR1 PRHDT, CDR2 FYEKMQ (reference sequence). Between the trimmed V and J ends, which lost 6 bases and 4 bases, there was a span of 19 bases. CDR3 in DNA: TGTGCCAGCAGAGGTGGGGCGGGAAAAGCATACGAGCAGTACTTC. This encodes CASRGGAGKAYEQYF.

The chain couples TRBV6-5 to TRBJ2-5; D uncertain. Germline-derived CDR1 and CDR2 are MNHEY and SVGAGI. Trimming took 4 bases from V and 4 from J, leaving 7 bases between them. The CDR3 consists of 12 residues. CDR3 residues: CASSSSRETQYF. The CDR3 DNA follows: TGTGCCAGCAGTTCCTCCCGAGAGACCCAGTACTTC.

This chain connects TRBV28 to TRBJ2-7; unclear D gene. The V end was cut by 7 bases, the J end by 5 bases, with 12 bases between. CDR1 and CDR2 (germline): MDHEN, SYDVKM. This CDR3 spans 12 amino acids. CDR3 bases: TGTGCCAGCACCTCCGGCCCTGACGAGCAGTACTTC. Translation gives CASTSGPDEQYF.

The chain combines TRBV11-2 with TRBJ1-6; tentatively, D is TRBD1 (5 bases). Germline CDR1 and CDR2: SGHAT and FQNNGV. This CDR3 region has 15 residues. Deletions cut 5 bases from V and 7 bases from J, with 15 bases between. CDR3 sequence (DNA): TGTGCCAGCAGCGGGGGACTAACCCGAAATTCACCCCTCCACTTT. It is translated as CASSGGLTRNSPLHF.

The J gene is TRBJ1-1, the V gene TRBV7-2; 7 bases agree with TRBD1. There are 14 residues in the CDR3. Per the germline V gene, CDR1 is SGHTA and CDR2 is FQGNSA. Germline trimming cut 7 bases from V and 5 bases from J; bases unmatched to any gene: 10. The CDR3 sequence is CASMNRGFGTEAFF. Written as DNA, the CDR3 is TGTGCCAGCATGAACAGGGGTTTTGGGACTGAAGCTTTCTTT.

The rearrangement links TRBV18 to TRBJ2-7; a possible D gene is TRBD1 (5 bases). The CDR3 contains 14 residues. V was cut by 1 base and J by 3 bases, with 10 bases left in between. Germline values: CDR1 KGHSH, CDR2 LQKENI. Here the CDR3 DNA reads TGTGCCAGCTCACCACAGGGGTCCCTCTACGAGCAGTACTTC. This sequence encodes CASSPQGSLYEQYF. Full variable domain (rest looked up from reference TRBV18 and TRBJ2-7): NAGVMQNPRHLVRRRGQEARLRCSPMKGHSHVYWYRQLPEEGLKFMVYLQKENIIDESGMPKERFSAEFPKEGPSILRIQQVVRGDSAAYFCASSPQGSLYEQYFGPGTRLTVT.

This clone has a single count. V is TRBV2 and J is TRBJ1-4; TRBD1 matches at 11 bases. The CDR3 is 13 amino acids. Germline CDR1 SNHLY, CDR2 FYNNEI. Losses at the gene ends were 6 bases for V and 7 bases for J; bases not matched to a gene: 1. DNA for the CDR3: TGTGCCAGCAGGGGACAGGGGGTTGAAAAACTGTTTTTT. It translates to CASRGQGVEKLFF.

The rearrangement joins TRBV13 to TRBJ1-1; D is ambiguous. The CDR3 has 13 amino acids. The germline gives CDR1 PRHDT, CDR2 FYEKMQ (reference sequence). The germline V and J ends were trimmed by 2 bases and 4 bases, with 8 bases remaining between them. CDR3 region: CASSLRDFTEAFF. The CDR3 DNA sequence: TGTGCCAGCAGCTTAAGGGATTTCACTGAAGCTTTCTTT.

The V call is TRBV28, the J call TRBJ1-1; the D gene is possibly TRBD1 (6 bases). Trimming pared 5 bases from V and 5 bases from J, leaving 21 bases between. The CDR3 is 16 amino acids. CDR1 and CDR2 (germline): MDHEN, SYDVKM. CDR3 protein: CASSPWGGLKETEAFF. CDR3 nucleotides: TGTGCCAGCAGTCCGTGGGGGGGCCTAAAGGAGACTGAAGCTTTCTTT. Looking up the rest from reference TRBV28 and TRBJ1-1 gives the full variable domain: DVKVTQSSRYLVKRTGEKVFLECVQDMDHENMFWYRQDPGLGLRLIYFSYDVKMKEKGDIPEGYSVSREKKERFSLILESASTNQTSMYLCASSPWGGLKETEAFFGQGTRLTVV.

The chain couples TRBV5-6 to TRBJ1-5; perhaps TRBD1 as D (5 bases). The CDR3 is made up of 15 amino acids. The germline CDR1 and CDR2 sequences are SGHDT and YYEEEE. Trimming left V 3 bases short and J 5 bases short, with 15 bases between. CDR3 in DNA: TGTGCCAGCAGCTCTTGGGGGGGGAGCGATCAGCCCCAGCATTTT. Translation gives CASSSWGGSDQPQHF.

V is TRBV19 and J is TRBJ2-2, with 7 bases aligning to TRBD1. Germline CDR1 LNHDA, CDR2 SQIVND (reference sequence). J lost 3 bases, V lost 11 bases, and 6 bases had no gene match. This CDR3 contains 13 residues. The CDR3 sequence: CAGRDRHTGELFF. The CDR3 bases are TGTGCCGGCCGGGACAGACACACCGGGGAGCTGTTTTTT.

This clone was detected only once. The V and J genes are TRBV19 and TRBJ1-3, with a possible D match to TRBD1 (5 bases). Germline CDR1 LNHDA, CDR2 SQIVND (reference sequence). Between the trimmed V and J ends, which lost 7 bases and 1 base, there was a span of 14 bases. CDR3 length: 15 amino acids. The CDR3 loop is CASTRTSGSGNTIYF. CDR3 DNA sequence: TGTGCCAGTACGCGAACCTCAGGGTCTGGAAACACCATATATTTT.

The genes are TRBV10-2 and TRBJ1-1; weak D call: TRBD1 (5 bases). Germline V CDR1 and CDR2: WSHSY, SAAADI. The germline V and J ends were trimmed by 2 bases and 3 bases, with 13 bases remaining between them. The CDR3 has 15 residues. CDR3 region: CASSERAGSDTEAFF. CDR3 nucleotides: TGCGCCAGCAGTGAGAGGGCAGGGTCGGACACTGAAGCTTTCTTT.

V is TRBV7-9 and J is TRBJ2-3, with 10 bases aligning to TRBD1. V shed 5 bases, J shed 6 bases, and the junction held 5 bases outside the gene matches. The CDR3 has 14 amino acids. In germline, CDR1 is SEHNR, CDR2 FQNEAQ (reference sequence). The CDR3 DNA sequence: TGTGCCAGCAGCCGACAGGGGGCGGGGGATACGCAGTATTTT. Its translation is CASSRQGAGDTQYF. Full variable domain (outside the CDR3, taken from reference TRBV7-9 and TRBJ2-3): DTGVSQNPRHKITKRGQNVTFRCDPISEHNRLYWYRQTLGQGPEFLTYFQNEAQLEKSRLLSDRFSAERPKGSFSTLEIQRTEQGDSAMYLCASSRQGAGDTQYFGPGTRLTVL.

The CDR3 loop is CASTRTGGANTGELFF. Written as DNA, the CDR3 is TGCGCCAGCACCCGGACGGGGGGGGCGAACACCGGGGAGCTGTTTTTT. The chain combines TRBV4-3 with TRBJ2-2, with 8 nucleotides matching TRBD2. CDR1 LGHNA and CDR2 YSLEER come from the germline V gene. This CDR3 is built from 16 residues. J gave up 0 bases and V 7 bases, and 7 bases lay outside the gene matches.

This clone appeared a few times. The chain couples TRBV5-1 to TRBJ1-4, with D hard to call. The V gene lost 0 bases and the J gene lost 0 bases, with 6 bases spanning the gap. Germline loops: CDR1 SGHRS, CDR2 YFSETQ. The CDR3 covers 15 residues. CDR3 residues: CASSLGGTTNEKLFF. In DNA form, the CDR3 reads TGCGCCAGCAGCTTGGGCGGGACAACTAATGAAAAACTGTTTTTT.

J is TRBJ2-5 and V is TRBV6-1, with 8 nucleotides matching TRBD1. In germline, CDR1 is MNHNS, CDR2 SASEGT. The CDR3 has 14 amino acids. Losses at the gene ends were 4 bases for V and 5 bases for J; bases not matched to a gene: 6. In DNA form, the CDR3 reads TGTGCCAGCAGTGCCGGACAGGGTGGGGAGACCCAGTACTTC. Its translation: CASSAGQGGETQYF.

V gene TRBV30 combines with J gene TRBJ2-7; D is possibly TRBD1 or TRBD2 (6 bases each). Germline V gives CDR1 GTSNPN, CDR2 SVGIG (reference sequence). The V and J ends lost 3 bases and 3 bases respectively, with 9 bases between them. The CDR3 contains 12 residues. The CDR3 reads CAWSKGGYEQYF. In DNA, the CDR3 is TGTGCCTGGAGCAAGGGGGGCTACGAGCAGTACTTC. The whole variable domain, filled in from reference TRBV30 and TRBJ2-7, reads SQTIHQWPATLVQPVGSPLSLECTVEGTSNPNLYWYRQAAGRGLQLLFYSVGIGQISSEVPQNLSASRPQDRQFILSSKKLLLSDSGFYLCAWSKGGYEQYFGPGTRLTVT.

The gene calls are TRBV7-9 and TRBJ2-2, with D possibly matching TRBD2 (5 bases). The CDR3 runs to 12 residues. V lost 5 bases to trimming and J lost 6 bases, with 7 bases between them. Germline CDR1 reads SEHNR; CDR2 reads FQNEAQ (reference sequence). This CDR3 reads CASSKGAGELFF. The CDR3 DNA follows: TGTGCCAGCAGCAAGGGAGCCGGGGAGCTGTTTTTT.

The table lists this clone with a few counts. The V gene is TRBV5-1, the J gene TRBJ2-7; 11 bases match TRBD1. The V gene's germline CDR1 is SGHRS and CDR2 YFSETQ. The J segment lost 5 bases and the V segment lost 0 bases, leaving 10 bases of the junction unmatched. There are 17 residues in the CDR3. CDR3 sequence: CASSLAGRGQGVDEQYF. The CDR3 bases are TGCGCCAGCAGCTTGGCCGGGCGGGGACAGGGGGTGGACGAGCAGTACTTC.

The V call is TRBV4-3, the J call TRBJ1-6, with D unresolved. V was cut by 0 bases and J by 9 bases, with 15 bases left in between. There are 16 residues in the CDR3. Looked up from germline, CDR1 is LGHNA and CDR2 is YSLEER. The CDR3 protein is CASSQDWESFPSPLHF. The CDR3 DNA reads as TGCGCCAGCAGCCAAGACTGGGAAAGCTTTCCTTCACCCCTCCACTTT.

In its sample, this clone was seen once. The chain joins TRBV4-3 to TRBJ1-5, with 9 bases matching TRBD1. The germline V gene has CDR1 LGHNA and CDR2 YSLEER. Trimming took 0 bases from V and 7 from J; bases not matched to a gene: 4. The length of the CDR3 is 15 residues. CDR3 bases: TGCGCCAGCAGCCAAGATACAGGGGGCTGGCAGCCCCAGCATTTT. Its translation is CASSQDTGGWQPQHF.

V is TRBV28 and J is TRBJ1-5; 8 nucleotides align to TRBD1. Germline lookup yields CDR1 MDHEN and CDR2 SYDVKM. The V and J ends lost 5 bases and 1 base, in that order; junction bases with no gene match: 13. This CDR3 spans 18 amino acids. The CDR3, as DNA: TGTGCCAGCAGTCGCTCCGGACAGGGTGCTGTGAGCAATCAGCCCCAGCATTTT. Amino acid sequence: CASSRSGQGAVSNQPQHF.

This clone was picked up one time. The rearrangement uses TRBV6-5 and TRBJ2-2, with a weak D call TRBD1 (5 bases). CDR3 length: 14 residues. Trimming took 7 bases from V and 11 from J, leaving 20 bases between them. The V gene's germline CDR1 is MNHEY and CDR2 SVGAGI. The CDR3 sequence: CASTKGAAPIELFF. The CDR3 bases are TGTGCCAGCACTAAAGGGGCAGCCCCGATAGAGCTGTTTTTT.

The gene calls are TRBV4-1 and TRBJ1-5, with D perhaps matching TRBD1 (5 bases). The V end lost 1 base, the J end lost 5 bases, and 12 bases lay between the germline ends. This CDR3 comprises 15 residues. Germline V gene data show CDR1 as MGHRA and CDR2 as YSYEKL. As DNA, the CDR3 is TGCGCCAGCAGCCAAGTCAACGCCAGGGATCAGCCCCAGCATTTT. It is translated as CASSQVNARDQPQHF.